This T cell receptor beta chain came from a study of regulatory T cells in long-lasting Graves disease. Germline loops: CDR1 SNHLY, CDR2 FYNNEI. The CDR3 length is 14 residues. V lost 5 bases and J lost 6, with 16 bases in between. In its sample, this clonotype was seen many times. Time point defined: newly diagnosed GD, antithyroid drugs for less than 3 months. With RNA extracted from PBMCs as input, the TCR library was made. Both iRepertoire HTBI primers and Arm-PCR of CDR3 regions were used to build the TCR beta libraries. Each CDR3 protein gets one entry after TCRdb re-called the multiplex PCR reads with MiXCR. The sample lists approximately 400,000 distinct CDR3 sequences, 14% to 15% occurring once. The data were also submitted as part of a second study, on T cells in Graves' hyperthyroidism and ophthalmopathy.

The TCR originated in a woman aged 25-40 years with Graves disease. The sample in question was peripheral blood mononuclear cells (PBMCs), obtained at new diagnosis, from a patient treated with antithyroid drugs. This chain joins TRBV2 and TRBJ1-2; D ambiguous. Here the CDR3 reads CASSIRPSSDGYTF. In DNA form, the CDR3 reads TGTGCCAGCAGTATCCGGCCTAGTAGTGATGGCTACACCTTC.